Below, 10 T cell receptor beta chains from the same sample are listed, as sequenced in a study of T cells after posttransplantation cyclophosphamide. A marrow graft followed busulfan-fludarabine conditioning, with cyclophosphamide on days +3 and +4. Here immunoSEQ multiplex PCR was the method, and the copy in TCRdb shows in-frame clones only, minus some. The sample holds 7,300 or so clones, and no clone turns up only once. The sample here was PBMCs, taken after allogeneic stem cell transplant with posttransplant cyclophosphamide. All receptors come from a male patient in his forties or fifties who received an allogeneic stem cell transplant from an unrelated donor, was CMV-positive, and had acute GVHD only. Certain T cells may be donor cells from the graft.

The CDR3 loop is CASSYLAGGPYNEQFF. The CDR3 bases are TGTGCCAGCAGTTACCTAGCGGGAGGACCTTACAATGAGCAGTTCTTC. J is TRBJ2-1 and V is TRBV28, with 11 nucleotides matching TRBD2. This CDR3 has 16 residues. Germline trimming cut 4 bases from V and 4 bases from J; bases unmatched to any gene: 6. The V gene's germline CDR1 is MDHEN and CDR2 SYDVKM.

The table lists this clone with many counts. The chain recombines TRBV2 with TRBJ2-7, with 9 bases matching TRBD1. V lost 1 base to trimming and J lost 9 bases; unmatched junction nucleotides: 7. This CDR3 region has 14 residues. The germline CDR1 and CDR2 sequences are SNHLY and FYNNEI. CDR3 residues: CASSEGTGEFGQYF. The CDR3 bases are TGTGCCAGCAGTGAAGGGACAGGGGAGTTCGGGCAGTACTTC. The variable domain in full, completed from reference TRBV2 and TRBJ2-7, reads EPEVTQTPSHQVTQMGQEVILRCVPISNHLYFYWYRQILGQKVEFLVSFYNNEISEKSEIFDDQFSVERPDGSNFTLKIRSTKLEDSAMYFCASSEGTGEFGQYFGPGTRLTVT.

The sample holds many counts of this clone. This chain joins TRBV5-6 and TRBJ2-1, with 10 bases identical to TRBD2. CDR1 SGHDT and CDR2 YYEEEE come from the germline V gene. After removal of 3 bases from V and 4 bases from J, the junction contained 10 bases not matched to a gene. The CDR3 consists of 17 residues. The CDR3 bases are TGTGCCAGCAGCTCCTCCGGGACTAGCGCCGGTTACAATGAGCAGTTCTTC. It codes for CASSSSGTSAGYNEQFF.

Many counts were recorded for this clone. J is TRBJ2-1 and V is TRBV18; D call uncertain. Germline V gives CDR1 KGHSH, CDR2 LQKENI. V lost 6 bases to trimming and J lost 2 bases, with 14 bases between them. The CDR3 covers 15 residues. CDR3 coding DNA: TGTGCCAGCTCTAAAGGCCCGGGTCCCTACAATGAGCAGTTCTTC. This encodes CASSKGPGPYNEQFF.

This clone occurred many times. This chain joins TRBV5-6 and TRBJ1-2; perhaps TRBD1 as D (6 bases). Trimming stripped 2 bases from V and 8 bases from J, with 7 bases between. This CDR3 is built from 11 residues. The germline CDR1 and CDR2 sequences are SGHDT and YYEEEE. CDR3 amino acids: CASSLGGGYTF. DNA of the CDR3: TGTGCCAGCAGCTTAGGGGGAGGCTACACCTTC.

This clone has a handful of counts. The chain links TRBV5-1 to TRBJ2-5; the match to TRBD2 covers 9 bases. The CDR3 covers 14 residues. CDR1 and CDR2 (germline): SGHRS, YFSETQ. Trimming cost V 2 bases and J 3 bases; bases outside gene matches: 2. The CDR3 sequence: CASSLAGGKETQYF. The DNA for the CDR3 is TGCGCCAGCAGCTTAGCGGGGGGTAAAGAGACCCAGTACTTC. The whole variable domain, filled in from reference TRBV5-1 and TRBJ2-5, reads KAGVTQTPRYLIKTRGQQVTLSCSPISGHRSVSWYQQTPGQGLQFLFEYFSETQRNKGNFPGRFSGRQFSNSRSEMNVSTLELGDSALYLCASSLAGGKETQYFGPGTRLLVL.

This clone was counted at least ten times. This chain uses TRBV6-5 with TRBJ1-1; 7 bases map to TRBD1. Germline CDR1 reads MNHEY; CDR2 reads SVGAGI. J was trimmed by 1 base and V by 5 bases; bases with no gene match: 4. This CDR3 has 14 residues. The CDR3 region is CASSPQGGNTEAFF. CDR3 coding DNA: TGTGCCAGCAGTCCTCAGGGGGGGAACACTGAAGCTTTCTTT.

This clone was counted ten times or more. The rearrangement links TRBV29-1 to TRBJ2-5, with D possibly matching TRBD2 (6 bases). The V gene's germline CDR1 is SQVTM and CDR2 ANQGSEA. The CDR3 extends over 10 amino acids. V was clipped by 6 bases and J by 9 bases, with 11 bases between them. This CDR3 is CSVHGGAQYF. Written as DNA, the CDR3 is TGCAGCGTACACGGAGGGGCCCAGTACTTC.

This clone was observed many times. The V call is TRBV13, the J call TRBJ2-7; 11 positions agree with TRBD1. CDR1 and CDR2 from the germline V gene are PRHDT and FYEKMQ (reference sequence). J lost 7 bases, V lost 5 bases, and 7 bases had no gene match. The CDR3 runs to 14 residues. The CDR3 spells CASSAGQGGFEQYF. The CDR3 nucleotides read TGTGCCAGCAGCGCGGGACAGGGGGGTTTTGAGCAGTACTTC.

This clone appeared many times. The chain has TRBV2 and TRBJ2-1, with 11 bases that match TRBD2. This CDR3 spans 20 amino acids. V trimming: 9 bases; J trimming: 1 base; junction bases outside the gene matches: 20. Germline V gives CDR1 SNHLY, CDR2 FYNNEI. The CDR3 reads CASGTEGTSGLPLSYNEQFF. CDR3 in DNA: TGTGCCAGTGGGACGGAGGGGACTAGCGGACTTCCTCTATCCTACAATGAGCAGTTCTTC.